This is a list of T cell receptor beta chains from one sample in a study of Ad26.COV2.S vaccination and SARS-CoV-2 variants. The assay was immunoSEQ multiplex PCR, and TCRdb's table has in-frame clones only and misses some. The sample gives roughly 350,000 clones, about 85% of which show up once; around 6.4% is in the top ten. The specimen comprised peripheral blood, sampled in a trial of Ad26.COV2.S vaccine versus placebo. These receptors all stem from a person aged 18 to 65 who received the Ad26.COV2.S COVID-19 vaccine or a placebo. The CDR3 runs from the conserved cysteine through the conserved F or W. D genes are given only for firm matches. The size of a clone is reported for some rows only, either as once, few or many, or as a class for expanded clones.

D gene,clone size,V gene,J gene,CDR3 DNA,CDR3 protein
-,-,TRBV7-3,TRBJ2-1,TGTGCCAGCAGCTTCAACCCAGGTTCATACAATGAGCAGTTCTTC,CASSFNPGSYNEQFF
-,-,TRBV9,TRBJ1-2,TGTGCCAGCAGCGTAGGGGCTGGCTACACCTTC,CASSVGAGYTF
TRBD1,-,TRBV3-1/TRBV3-2,TRBJ2-7,TGTGCCAGCAGCGTCAGACAGGGGTACGAGCAGTACTTC,CASSVRQGYEQYF
TRBD1,-,TRBV6-5,TRBJ2-7,TGTGCCAGCACCCGGGACAGGGCCTACGAGCAGTACTTC,CASTRDRAYEQYF
TRBD2,-,TRBV13,TRBJ2-1,TGTGCCAGCAGCTCCCAAGCTAGCGGGGGGCCAGTTGAGCAGTTCTTC,CASSSQASGGPVEQFF
-,-,TRBV28,TRBJ2-7,TGTGCCAGCACTCGTGGCCGCAGACGGTCCTACGAGCAGTACTTC,CASTRGRRRSYEQYF
-,-,TRBV15,TRBJ1-2,TGTGCCACCAGCAGAGCTGGCGGGGGCGGCTACACCTTC,CATSRAGGGGYTF
TRBD2,-,TRBV6-2/TRBV6-3,TRBJ2-1,TGTGCCAGCAGCGAACCGGGACTAGCGAACAATGAGCAGTTCTTC,CASSEPGLANNEQFF
-,-,TRBV7-2,TRBJ2-7,TGTGCGTCCGGACGGACGGAGGACTACGAGCAGTACTTC,CASGRTEDYEQYF
TRBD1,once,TRBV28,TRBJ2-3,TGTGCCAGCAGTTTGGGTGGACAGGGTAGAGATACGCAGTATTTT,CASSLGGQGRDTQYF
-,-,TRBV5-6,TRBJ1-4,TGTGCCAGCAGCTCCGCGGGGTTTCGGACAACTAATGAAAAACTGTTTTTT,CASSSAGFRTTNEKLFF
-,-,TRBV7-3,TRBJ2-5,TGTGCCAGCAGCGGTAGCCAAGAGACCCAGTACTTC,CASSGSQETQYF
-,-,TRBV5-4,TRBJ2-7,TGTGCCAGCAGCTTGAGTGGGACTTCCTCCTACGAGCAGTACTTC,CASSLSGTSSYEQYF
-,-,TRBV19,TRBJ2-7,TGTGCCAGTAGTACAGGGGGGCGGTACGAGCAGTACTTC,CASSTGGRYEQYF
-,once,TRBV5-1,TRBJ2-4,TGCGCCAGCAGCTTGGTGGGAGTAGCCAAAAACATTCAGTACTTC,CASSLVGVAKNIQYF
-,-,TRBV9,TRBJ1-1,TGTGCCAGCAGCGTAGGCGGTGAGAACACTGAAGCTTTCTTT,CASSVGGENTEAFF
-,-,TRBV15,TRBJ1-1,TGTGCCACCAGCTTCCAGATAGGGACTGAAGCTTTCTTT,CATSFQIGTEAFF
-,-,TRBV7-7,TRBJ1-3,TGTGCCAGCAGCCTAAGCGTTAGCTCTGGAAACACCATATATTTT,CASSLSVSSGNTIYF
-,few,TRBV9,TRBJ1-5,TGTGCCAGCAGCGGCATTCCGGAACAGCCCCAGCATTTT,CASSGIPEQPQHF
-,-,TRBV28,TRBJ2-3,TGTGCCAGCAGCCTAGGGTTTACAGATACGCAGTATTTT,CASSLGFTDTQYF
TRBD2,-,TRBV28,TRBJ2-3,TGTGCCAGCAGTTTAGGCACGGGAGGAAGAATAGATACGCAGTATTTT,CASSLGTGGRIDTQYF
-,-,TRBV2,TRBJ2-2,TGTGCCAGCAGTGAAGGCGGGACGAACACCGGGGAGCTGTTTTTT,CASSEGGTNTGELFF
-,once,TRBV19,TRBJ2-1,TGTGCCAGTTCATCAGCGAGCTCCTACAATGAGCAGTTCTTC,CASSSASSYNEQFF
-,-,TRBV3-1/TRBV3-2,TRBJ1-3,TGTGCCAGCAGCCGAGGACAGCCCTCTGGAAACACCATATATTTT,CASSRGQPSGNTIYF
TRBD2,-,TRBV5-4,TRBJ2-3,TGTGCCAGCAGCCCCGGGCCAGGACGGGAGGGCTCAGATACGCAGTATTTT,CASSPGPGREGSDTQYF
TRBD1,-,TRBV19,TRBJ2-2,TGTGCCAGTTACCGGGACAGGGGTAACACCGGGGAGCTGTTTTTT,CASYRDRGNTGELFF
-,-,TRBV5-5,TRBJ2-7,TGTGCCAGCAGCTTGGCTAGCACCTACGAGCAGTACTTC,CASSLASTYEQYF
TRBD2,-,TRBV28,TRBJ2-6,TGTGCCAGCAGGGGGGGGTCTGGGGCCAACGTCCTGACTTTC,CASRGGSGANVLTF